This T cell receptor beta chain was found in a study of technical replicates of blood from a few donors. The repertoire was sequenced with immunoSEQ multiplex PCR; TCRdb's copy has only in-frame clones and lacks some. The repertoire holds about 62,000 clones, with 70% to 90% as singletons. The CDR3 is made up of 15 amino acids. V lost 0 bases and J lost 4, with 12 bases in between. This TCR came from a human donor in good health. Some clones in this sample may be carry-over from other donors' samples. The chain is built from TRBV6-7 and TRBJ1-2, with D maybe TRBD1 (5 bases). TRBV6-7 is noted as an ORF with a role that remains uncertain. The specimen was PBMCs. CDR3 nucleotides: TGTGCCAGCAGTTACTCGAACCCAGGGCTCTATGGCTACACCTTC. Its protein is CASSYSNPGLYGYTF.